The clone carrying this T cell receptor beta chain was detected only a few times. Its target is unknown. The CDR3 consists of 18 residues. V lost 0 bases and J lost 1; bases outside the gene matches: 10. Germline V gene sequence: CDR1 MDHEN, CDR2 SYDVKM. These data belong to a study of cytomegalovirus exposure and HLA in healthy donors. Study findings and constraints: A later analysis revealed that TCR association rates differed between HLA loci, peaking at DRB1 and bottoming out at HLA-C. The HLA-A and HLA-B alleles of most subjects were reportedly predicted accurately from TCR beta sequences.

Primers: 60 Vbeta forward and 13 Jbeta reverse. Assay: immunoSEQ multiplex PCR; the TCRdb copy retains only in-frame clones and omits some. This sample carries some 190,000 clones, roughly 74% of them seen once, and the ten largest clones take about 3%. This receptor was obtained from a female donor in good health and CMV-seronegative. This rearrangement joins TRBV28 to TRBJ2-5; TRBD2 aligns across 8 bases. The sequenced sample consisted of PBMCs. The CDR3 reads CASSLWAVKAGGQETQYF. In DNA form, the CDR3 reads TGTGCCAGCAGTTTATGGGCCGTGAAGGCGGGAGGCCAAGAGACCCAGTACTTC.